Sequencing of this T cell receptor beta chain was carried out in a study of early T cells in non-severe SARS-CoV-2 infection. On the study more broadly: Sequencing input comprised bulk RNA from unsorted whole blood; chain pairing was not available.

Unique molecular identifier tags were affixed to discrete cDNA molecules. Using its own MiXCR run on the 5' RACE reads, TCRdb lists one record per CDR3 protein. The sample has under 70,000 distinct CDR3 sequences, 14% to 15% seen once; the top ten hold less than 12%. Study-wide results and caveats: Database matching using VDJdb favored anti-spike CD8 responses, with private and CD4 specificities left missing.

The germline V gene encodes CDR1 SGHTA and CDR2 FQGNSA. V dropped 1 base and J dropped 3; count of bases not matched to a gene: 6. This CDR3 contains 16 residues. A few counts support this clonotype. The antigen remains unidentified. The sequences come from whole blood, collected at baseline. The chain joins TRBV7-2 to TRBJ2-1; 7 nucleotides agree with TRBD1. The receptor's source is an adult who was a healthcare worker with PCR-confirmed SARS-CoV-2 infection or an uninfected control (not recorded which). The CDR3 loop reads CASSLVAGGYYNEQFF. The CDR3 region has the DNA TGTGCCAGCAGCTTAGTTGCAGGGGGTTACTACAATGAGCAGTTCTTC.